The present TCR beta chain was sequenced within a study of T cells in localized non-small cell lung cancer. The study, taken as a whole, reports: Higher blood T cell density tracked longer overall survival. Researchers found a median around 59 of the top 100 tumor clones in adjacent lung. Only one tumor region went through sequencing, so heterogeneity may still be there.

Libraries were prepared by immunoSEQ multiplex PCR; TCRdb keeps only in-frame clonotypes and omits some of them. This sample has roughly 15,000 clones; around 87% occur once, and the top ten carry more than 1%. This clone turned up a few times. Its antigen is not known. The CDR3 is made up of 15 amino acids. V was trimmed by 4 bases and J by 8 bases, leaving 19 bases between them. Germline V CDR1 and CDR2: SGHRS, YFSETQ. The origin of this receptor is a woman aged 35 to 69 with stage III lung adenocarcinoma. The V call is TRBV5-1, the J call TRBJ2-1; D perhaps matches TRBD1 (5 bases). Sequenced here: peripheral blood mononuclear cells, sampled before any cancer treatment. The CDR3 DNA follows: TGCGCCAGCAGCCTTCCCCAGGGTACCTTCGATGAGCAGTTCTTC. Its translation: CASSLPQGTFDEQFF.